These 18 T cell receptor beta chains came from one sample sequenced in a study of blood T cell repertoires in COVID-19. The data were produced by immunoSEQ multiplex PCR, yet TCRdb's version contains in-frame clones alone and is incomplete. In the table there are around 230,000 clones, roughly 88% of which are singletons. The sample comprised peripheral blood. The receptors originated from a man aged 25 to 40 who had recovered from COVID-19.

This clone was detected only once. The chain carries TRBV5-6 and TRBJ2-7; a possible D gene is TRBD1 (5 bases). Germline CDR1 SGHDT, CDR2 YYEEEE. CDR3 length: 14 amino acids. V shed 6 bases and J shed 9 bases, with 22 bases lying between them. The chain's CDR3 is CASTLKGASWGQYF. The CDR3, as DNA: TGTGCCAGCACCCTGAAAGGGGCCTCCTGGGGGCAGTACTTC.

The chain recombines TRBV5-5 with TRBJ1-2, with TRBD1 matching 9 bases. The V segment lost 4 bases and the J segment 4 bases; nucleotides outside the gene matches: 8. CDR3 length equals 15 residues. The germline V gene has CDR1 SGHKS and CDR2 YYEKEE (reference sequence). Written as DNA, the CDR3 is TGTGCCAGCAGCGTCCGGGACAGGGTAATCTATGGCTACACCTTC. It is translated as CASSVRDRVIYGYTF.

The DNA of the CDR3 is TGCGCCAGCAGCTCCCCTCCGAACATGAACACTGAAGCTTTCTTT. It encodes CASSSPPNMNTEAFF. The J gene is TRBJ1-1, the V gene TRBV5-1; D remains ambiguous. V was clipped by 3 bases and J by 0 bases, with 12 bases between them. Germline lookup yields CDR1 SGHRS and CDR2 YFSETQ. This CDR3 spans 15 amino acids.

This chain uses TRBV4-1 with TRBJ2-5, with D maybe TRBD2 (5 bases). The CDR3 runs to 15 residues. Germline V gene lookup returns CDR1 MGHRA and CDR2 YSYEKL. V lost 3 bases and J lost 2, with 13 bases in between. CDR3: CASSQETGGQETQYF. In DNA, the CDR3 is TGCGCCAGCAGCCAGGAGACTGGAGGACAAGAGACCCAGTACTTC.

The rearrangement joins TRBV9 to TRBJ2-3; 11 bases match TRBD2. From germline, CDR1 is SGDLS and CDR2 YYNGEE. CDR3 length: 16 residues. After removal of 2 bases from V and 5 bases from J, the junction contained 7 bases not matched to a gene. The CDR3: CASSVSGGAGLDTQYF. The CDR3 DNA follows: TGTGCCAGCAGCGTTAGCGGGGGGGCGGGCTTAGATACGCAGTATTTT.

The chain carries TRBV19 and TRBJ1-2; D is perhaps TRBD1 (5 bases). CDR1 and CDR2 from the germline V gene are LNHDA and SQIVND (reference sequence). The CDR3 covers 14 residues. V gave up 4 bases and J gave up 3 bases, with 12 bases separating them. Written as DNA, the CDR3 is TGTGCCAGTAGTACCCAGGGTTTTGACTATGGCTACACCTTC. Translation gives CASSTQGFDYGYTF. Filled out from reference TRBV19 and TRBJ1-2, the complete variable domain reads DGGITQSPKYLFRKEGQNVTLSCEQNLNHDAMYWYRQDPGQGLRLIYYSQIVNDFQKGDIAEGYSVSREKKESFPLTVTSAQKNPTAFYLCASSTQGFDYGYTFGSGTRLTVV.

The chain employs TRBV27 and TRBJ2-7; D is perhaps TRBD1 (6 bases). CDR3 length: 17 residues. Germline CDR1 is MNHEY and CDR2 is SMNVEV (reference sequence). Trimming removed 3 bases at V and 1 base at J, with 19 bases between. The CDR3, as DNA: TGTGCCAGCAGTTTTACCGATGTTTGGGGGCCATCCTACGAGCAGTACTTC. Translated, it gives CASSFTDVWGPSYEQYF.

The chain links TRBV6-6 to TRBJ2-6; D not resolved. The CDR3 spans 14 residues. Germline lookup yields CDR1 MNHNY and CDR2 SVGAGI (reference sequence). V lost 1 base and J lost 2, with 3 bases in between. The CDR3 DNA reads as TGTGCCAGCAGTTACTTCACTGGGGCCAACGTCCTGACTTTC. Protein product: CASSYFTGANVLTF.

V usage is TRBV30 and J usage is TRBJ2-7; unclear D gene. Germline assignment: CDR1 GTSNPN and CDR2 SVGIG (reference sequence). V was trimmed by 2 bases and J by 6 bases, leaving 8 bases between them. This CDR3 region has 11 residues. The DNA of the CDR3 is TGTGCCTGGAGTCTAAGTGGCGAGCAGTACTTC. Residues: CAWSLSGEQYF.

This sequence joins TRBV27 and TRBJ2-7; TRBD2 matches at 9 bases. Germline values: CDR1 MNHEY, CDR2 SMNVEV (reference sequence). The CDR3 runs 15 residues. Trimming took 4 bases from V and 2 from J; bases not matched to a gene: 6. The CDR3 DNA is TGTGCCAGCAGTTCCGGACTAGCGCCCACCTACGAGCAGTACTTC. Its translation: CASSSGLAPTYEQYF.

CDR3 amino acids: CASSQDLAGGLRGELFF. In nucleotides, the CDR3 is TGCGCCAGCAGCCAAGATTTGGCGGGGGGGCTGAGGGGGGAGCTGTTTTTT. This chain connects TRBV4-1 to TRBJ2-2; 9 positions match TRBD2. Looked up from germline, CDR1 is MGHRA and CDR2 is YSYEKL. The length of the CDR3 is 17 residues. With V trimmed by 0 bases and J by 8 bases, 10 bases remained unmatched.

This clone has only a few counts. The rearrangement uses TRBV30 and TRBJ1-6; 7 positions match TRBD1. The CDR3 is 14 residues long. The V gene's germline CDR1 is GTSNPN and CDR2 SVGIG (reference sequence). V lost 8 bases and J lost 6; bases outside the gene matches: 10. The CDR3 protein is CAQGGQSFNSPLHF. In DNA form, the CDR3 reads TGTGCCCAGGGGGGACAGTCTTTTAATTCACCCCTCCACTTT.

This chain joins TRBV6-6 and TRBJ1-1; D remains ambiguous. CDR1 MNHNY and CDR2 SVGAGI come from the germline V gene (reference sequence). This CDR3 is 16 amino acids long. V gave up 10 bases and J gave up 0 bases, with 21 bases separating them. This chain's CDR3 is CATISFAAFLNTEAFF. The CDR3 nucleotides read TGTGCCACCATCTCCTTCGCGGCATTTTTGAACACTGAAGCTTTCTTT.

The chain has TRBV13 and TRBJ1-4; 8 bases fit TRBD1. In germline, CDR1 is PRHDT, CDR2 FYEKMQ (reference sequence). V lost 4 bases and J lost 8; bases outside the gene matches: 12. The CDR3 runs 16 residues. In nucleotides, the CDR3 is TGTGCCAGCAGCTCGACCAGTACAGGGGGACGGGAAAAACTGTTTTTT. This sequence encodes CASSSTSTGGREKLFF.

The V gene is TRBV5-1, the J gene TRBJ2-5, with 8 bases identical to TRBD2. This CDR3 is built from 16 residues. Trimming at V came to 0 bases and at J to 0 bases, leaving 4 bases not matched to a gene. Germline V lookup: CDR1 SGHRS, CDR2 YFSETQ. Here the CDR3 DNA reads TGCGCCAGCAGCTTGGCGGTAGCGGGGAACCAAGAGACCCAGTACTTC. The encoded protein is CASSLAVAGNQETQYF.

The chain recombines TRBV4-2 with TRBJ1-4, with TRBD1 identical over 9 bases. The germline gives CDR1 LGHNA, CDR2 YNFKEQ. This CDR3 contains 16 residues. V was clipped by 1 base and J by 5 bases; unmatched bases: 5. The CDR3 protein is CASSQATGGRNEKLFF. DNA of the CDR3: TGTGCCAGCAGCCAAGCAACAGGGGGCCGGAATGAAAAACTGTTTTTT.

This chain links TRBV3-1 (or the pseudogene TRBV3-2) with TRBJ1-1, with a weak D call TRBD1 (5 bases). V was shortened by 4 bases and J by 6 bases, with 6 bases between the two germline ends. Germline lookup yields CDR1 LGHDT and CDR2 YNNKEL (reference sequence). CDR3 length equals 11 residues. The CDR3 sequence is CASSRGAEAFF. The CDR3 DNA follows: TGTGCCAGCAGCCGGGGGGCTGAAGCTTTCTTT.

The chain carries TRBV3-1 (or the pseudogene TRBV3-2) and TRBJ2-1, with TRBD2 matching over 7 bases. The germline V gene encodes CDR1 LGHDT and CDR2 YNNKEL (reference sequence). V lost 0 bases, J lost 10 bases, and 9 bases stayed unmatched. The CDR3 totals 15 residues. CDR3 nucleotides: TGTGCCAGCAGCCAAGACAGCGCGGGGGTGAGGGAGCAGTTCTTC. This gives the protein CASSQDSAGVREQFF.